Listed below are T cell receptor beta chains from one sample, sequenced in a study of CD4 T cells in relation to SARS-CoV-2 and coronaviruses. These receptors have no known antigen. The data were produced by immunoSEQ multiplex PCR, yet TCRdb's version contains in-frame clones alone and is incomplete. The table lists about 22,000 clones, about three quarters of them singletons. Source material: CD4+ T cells from PBMCs, cultured in vitro. These receptors came from a human donor in good health. Each CDR3 is given with its conserved first and last residue. Fields, in order: V gene, D gene, J gene, clone size, CDR3 protein, CDR3 DNA. D genes are given only for firm matches. Only part of the rows carry a size: once, few, many, or a class if the clone is expanded.

TRBV30,-,TRBJ2-7,-,CAWSGTGYEQYF,TGTGCCTGGAGTGGGACGGGCTACGAGCAGTACTTC
TRBV19,-,TRBJ1-2,-,CASSMGEGIYGYTF,TGTGCCAGTAGTATGGGAGAAGGAATTTATGGCTACACCTTC
TRBV4-1,-,TRBJ2-7,once,CASSRERASYEQYF,TGCGCCAGCAGCCGGGAGCGGGCATCTTACGAGCAGTACTTC
TRBV5-1,-,TRBJ2-1,-,CASSLGTPAFEEQFF,TGCGCCAGCAGCTTGGGGACGCCCGCCTTCGAGGAGCAGTTCTTC
TRBV10-3,-,TRBJ2-7,-,CATRYQWQGTHEQYF,TGTGCCACACGGTATCAGTGGCAGGGAACCCACGAGCAGTACTTC
TRBV28,TRBD1,TRBJ2-7,-,CASSPGGQGGSYEQYF,TGTGCCAGCAGTCCTGGGGGACAGGGAGGCTCCTACGAGCAGTACTTC
TRBV24-1,-,TRBJ2-1,once,CATSDFFGDEQFF,TGTGCCACCAGTGATTTTTTCGGGGATGAGCAGTTCTTC
TRBV7-2,-,TRBJ1-3,-,CASSASPGYGNTIYF,TGTGCCAGCAGCGCTAGCCCAGGGTATGGAAACACCATATATTTT
TRBV19,-,TRBJ2-6,-,CASRLSGANVLTF,TGTGCCAGTAGGCTCTCTGGGGCCAACGTCCTGACTTTC
TRBV24-1,-,TRBJ2-1,-,CATSDPGQGGPYNEQFF,TGTGCCACCAGTGACCCCGGACAGGGAGGGCCCTACAATGAGCAGTTCTTC
TRBV2,-,TRBJ1-1,-,CASEPLGGSTEAFF,TGTGCCAGCGAACCCCTAGGAGGGAGCACTGAAGCTTTCTTT